The clone carrying this T cell receptor beta chain was observed once. The CDR3 has 12 residues. V was clipped by 7 bases and J by 4 bases, with 9 bases between them. Germline V lookup: CDR1 LNHDA, CDR2 SQIVND (reference sequence). On cycle 4 day 1 and cycle 7 day 1, as well as at baseline, blood was sampled. Data came from immunoSEQ multiplex PCR; TCRdb stores just in-frame clones and leaves some out. The repertoire consists of approximately 49,000 clones, with 85% occurring once and the leading ten covering approximately 20%. The entry originates in a study of OX40 agonist ivuxolimab in advanced cancers. Study information: Dose-escalation cases comprised hepatocellular carcinoma, melanoma, renal cell or head and neck cancer. Cohort: around 86% men, mean age around 60, aged about 20 to 90.

This sample comprised CD4+ or CD8+ T cells sorted from blood, obtained in a trial of the OX40 agonist ivuxolimab. The chain carries TRBV19 and TRBJ2-3, with D hard to call. This receptor was obtained from an adult with an advanced solid tumor such as melanoma, head and neck, liver or kidney cancer. DNA of the CDR3: TGTGCCAGTACCGGTTCCCCAGATACGCAGTATTTT. This codes for CASTGSPDTQYF. The full variable domain, completed using reference TRBV19 and TRBJ2-3, is DGGITQSPKYLFRKEGQNVTLSCEQNLNHDAMYWYRQDPGQGLRLIYYSQIVNDFQKGDIAEGYSVSREKKESFPLTVTSAQKNPTAFYLCASTGSPDTQYFGPGTRLTVL.